Listed below are T cell receptor beta chains from one sample, sequenced in a study of blood T cell repertoires in COVID-19. The data were produced by immunoSEQ multiplex PCR, yet TCRdb's version contains in-frame clones alone and is incomplete. The sample holds 85,000 to 120,000 clones, 84% seen once. Sequences were obtained from peripheral blood. Source of these receptors: a man aged 40-49 years with active or convalescent COVID-19. Each CDR3 is given with its conserved first and last residue. The D gene is left open where the match is weak. Expanded clones get a size class; other rows say once, few or many, or leave the size out.

TRBJ1-1 NA TRBV3-1/TRBV3-2 once CASSQAGGRMNTEAFF TGTGCCAGCAGCCAAGCGGGGGGGCGGATGAACACTGAAGCTTTCTTT
TRBJ2-1 TRBD2 TRBV6-2/TRBV6-3 NA CASSYVTSVSYNEQFF TGTGCCAGCAGTTACGTGACTAGCGTGTCCTACAATGAGCAGTTCTTC
TRBJ1-1 TRBD1 TRBV2 NA CASSDPGTASTEAFF TGTGCCAGCAGTGACCCTGGGACAGCAAGCACTGAAGCTTTCTTT
TRBJ2-7 NA TRBV6-2/TRBV6-3 NA CASSYGGTDISYEQYF TGTGCCAGCAGTTACGGCGGGACCGATATTTCCTACGAGCAGTACTTC
TRBJ2-6 NA TRBV12-5 NA CASAQTVDRANVLTF TGTGCTAGTGCTCAGACAGTGGATAGGGCCAACGTCCTGACTTTC
TRBJ2-1 TRBD2 TRBV12-5 NA CASGYQRGGFNEQFF TGTGCTAGTGGTTACCAGCGGGGGGGTTTCAATGAGCAGTTCTTC
TRBJ2-2 TRBD1 TRBV5-1 once CASLPGGSPGELFF TGCGCCAGCCTACCAGGGGGCAGCCCCGGGGAGCTGTTTTTT
TRBJ1-2 NA TRBV19 NA CASTQGSYGYTF TGTGCCAGTACCCAGGGCAGCTATGGCTACACCTTC
TRBJ2-2 NA TRBV6-4 NA CASSPNNRDTGELFF TGTGCCAGCAGCCCAAACAACAGGGACACCGGGGAGCTGTTTTTT
TRBJ1-6 NA TRBV25-1 once CASSVIGGSPLHF TGTGCCAGCAGTGTGATAGGAGGTTCACCCCTCCACTTT
TRBJ2-1 NA TRBV13 NA CASSLVKKGGPGGLEQFF TGTGCCAGCAGCTTAGTCAAAAAAGGGGGCCCCGGGGGTTTGGAGCAGTTCTTC
TRBJ1-1 TRBD1 TRBV7-3 NA CASSPTGGEKAFF TGTGCCAGCAGCCCGACAGGGGGAGAAAAAGCTTTCTTT
TRBJ2-5 NA TRBV7-2 few CASSSQTGRETQYF TGTGCCAGCAGCTCCCAGACTGGGAGAGAGACCCAGTACTTC
TRBJ2-7 NA TRBV19 NA CASTSVEQYF TGTGCCAGTACGTCCGTCGAGCAGTACTTC
TRBJ2-1 NA TRBV18 NA CASSPSLARIPNEQFF TGTGCCAGCTCACCCTCACTAGCAAGAATTCCCAATGAGCAGTTCTTC
TRBJ1-6 NA TRBV7-2 many CASSPNLNSPLHF TGTGCCAGCAGCCCCAACCTAAATTCACCCCTCCACTTT
TRBJ2-2 TRBD2 TRBV7-3 NA CASTPGGGPYTGELFF TGTGCCAGCACCCCGGGGGGGGGACCCTACACCGGGGAGCTGTTTTTT
TRBJ1-6 NA TRBV19 NA CASSGRINSPLHF TGTGCCAGTAGTGGTAGAATTAATTCACCCCTCCACTTT
TRBJ2-1 TRBD2 TRBV5-1 few CASTPSGGVGNEQFF TGCGCCAGCACACCTTCGGGGGGGGTCGGCAATGAGCAGTTCTTC
TRBJ2-3 TRBD2 TRBV5-6 once CASSLLAGAFGTDTQYF TGTGCCAGCAGCTTGCTAGCGGGGGCCTTCGGCACAGATACGCAGTATTTT
TRBJ1-5 NA TRBV7-9 once CASSLAGGVSTQHF TGTGCCAGCAGCTTAGCAGGGGGGGTCAGCACCCAGCATTTT
TRBJ1-4 NA TRBV3-1/TRBV3-2 once CASSQRTSGDGEKLFF TGTGCCAGCAGCCAAAGAACCTCCGGGGATGGAGAAAAACTGTTTTTT
TRBJ2-1 NA TRBV1 NA CTSSQGWGGGYNEQFF TGCACCAGCAGCCAAGGATGGGGGGGAGGTTACAATGAGCAGTTCTTC
TRBJ1-3 NA TRBV18 NA CASSSRGDGNTIYF TGTGCCAGCTCATCCAGGGGTGATGGAAACACCATATATTTT
TRBJ2-5 TRBD1 TRBV2 NA CASSSGTGVRETQYF TGTGCCAGCAGTTCAGGGACAGGGGTTCGGGAGACCCAGTACTTC
TRBJ2-1 TRBD2 TRBV19 NA CASSIGRGFLGNEQFF TGTGCCAGTAGTATAGGGCGGGGGTTCCTAGGTAATGAGCAGTTCTTC
TRBJ1-2 NA TRBV25-1 NA CASSAGRGYTF TGTGCCAGCAGTGCCGGGAGAGGCTACACCTTC
TRBJ2-7 TRBD1 TRBV2 few CASSESRTGVYEQYF TGTGCCAGCAGTGAGTCTCGGACAGGGGTCTACGAGCAGTACTTC
TRBJ1-3 NA TRBV5-1 NA CASSLGDSGDTIYF TGCGCCAGCAGCTTGGGAGATTCGGGGGACACCATATATTTT
TRBJ2-6 NA TRBV5-4 once CASSLVGGGANVLTF TGTGCCAGCAGCTTGGTAGGGGGTGGGGCCAACGTCCTGACTTTC
TRBJ2-2 TRBD1 TRBV5-1 NA CASHPTGVNTGELFF TGCGCCAGCCACCCTACAGGGGTGAACACCGGGGAGCTGTTTTTT
TRBJ2-5 NA TRBV7-3 NA CASSTYGAGETQYF TGTGCCAGCAGCACATATGGGGCCGGGGAGACCCAGTACTTC
TRBJ2-7 TRBD2 TRBV12-5 NA CASGRTSGGSSSYEQYF TGTGCTAGTGGAAGGACTAGCGGGGGGTCGAGCTCCTACGAGCAGTACTTC
TRBJ1-5 NA TRBV7-2 NA CASSLWAGSNQPQHF TGTGCCAGCAGCTTGTGGGCAGGGAGCAATCAGCCCCAGCATTTT
TRBJ2-7 NA TRBV5-5 NA CASSLSVYEQYF TGTGCCAGCAGCCTAAGCGTCTACGAGCAGTACTTC
TRBJ2-3 TRBD2 TRBV7-2 NA CASSLTPIAGGTDTQYF TGTGCCAGCAGCTTAACACCTATAGCGGGGGGCACAGATACGCAGTATTTT
TRBJ2-3 NA TRBV7-2 NA CASSLSSGADTQYF TGTGCCAGCAGCTTAAGTAGCGGCGCAGATACGCAGTATTTT
TRBJ1-6 NA TRBV19 NA CASSLNRDGRSPLHF TGTGCCAGTAGTCTCAACAGGGATGGTCGGTCACCCCTCCACTTT
TRBJ1-1 TRBD1 TRBV5-1 NA CASSSSGGAWNTEAFF TGCGCCAGCAGCTCTTCAGGGGGCGCTTGGAACACTGAAGCTTTCTTT
TRBJ1-4 NA TRBV6-4 once CASSDSNEEKLFF TGTGCCAGCAGTGACTCGAATGAGGAAAAACTGTTTTTT
TRBJ2-5 NA TRBV6-2/TRBV6-3 NA CASSYRSTTQETQYF TGTGCCAGCAGTTACAGGTCAACTACTCAAGAGACCCAGTACTTC
TRBJ2-5 NA TRBV7-9 NA CASSANRNPTTQYF TGTGCCAGCAGCGCGAACAGGAATCCCACGACCCAGTACTTC
TRBJ1-2 NA TRBV11-2 NA CASSSLRRQEYGYTF TGTGCCAGCAGCTCCCTTCGCCGTCAGGAATATGGCTACACCTTC
TRBJ1-1 TRBD1 TRBV5-1 once CASSSQGANTEAFF TGCGCCAGCAGCTCGCAGGGGGCAAACACTGAAGCTTTCTTT
TRBJ1-6 NA TRBV27 NA CASSLYPTGTSSYNSPLHF TGTGCCAGCAGTTTATATCCTACAGGTACCAGCTCCTATAATTCACCCCTCCACTTT
TRBJ2-3 NA TRBV7-2 once CASSLTGDTQYF TGTGCCAGCAGCTTAACAGGGGATACGCAGTATTTT
TRBJ1-4 NA TRBV18 NA CASSQDSNEKLFF TGTGCCAGCTCACAAGACAGCAATGAAAAACTGTTTTTT